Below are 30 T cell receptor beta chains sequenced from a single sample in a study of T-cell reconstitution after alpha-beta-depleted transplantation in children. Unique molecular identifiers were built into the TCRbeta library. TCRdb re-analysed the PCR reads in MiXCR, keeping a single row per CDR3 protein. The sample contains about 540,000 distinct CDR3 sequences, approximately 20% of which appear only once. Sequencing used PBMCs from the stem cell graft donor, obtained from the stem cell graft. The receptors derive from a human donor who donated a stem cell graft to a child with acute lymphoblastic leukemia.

The CDR3 spells CASNMGGANEQFF. The CDR3, as DNA: TGTGCCAGCAATATGGGGGGGGCCAATGAGCAGTTCTTC. The chain couples TRBV12-3 or TRBV12-4 to TRBJ2-1, with a possible D match to TRBD2 (7 bases). V shed 7 bases and J shed 6 bases, with 13 bases lying between them. CDR3 length: 13 amino acids.

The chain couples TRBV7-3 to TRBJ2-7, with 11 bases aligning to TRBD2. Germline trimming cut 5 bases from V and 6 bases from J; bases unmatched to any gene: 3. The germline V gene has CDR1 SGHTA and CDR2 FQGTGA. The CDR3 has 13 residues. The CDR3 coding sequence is TGTGCCAGCAGCCAACTAGCGGGAGCCGAGCAGTACTTC. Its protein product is CASSQLAGAEQYF. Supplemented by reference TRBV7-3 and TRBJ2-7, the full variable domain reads GAGVSQTPSNKVTEKGKYVELRCDPISGHTALYWYRQSLGQGPEFLIYFQGTGAADDSGLPNDRFFAVRPEGSVSTLKIQRTERGDSAVYLCASSQLAGAEQYFGPGTRLTVT.

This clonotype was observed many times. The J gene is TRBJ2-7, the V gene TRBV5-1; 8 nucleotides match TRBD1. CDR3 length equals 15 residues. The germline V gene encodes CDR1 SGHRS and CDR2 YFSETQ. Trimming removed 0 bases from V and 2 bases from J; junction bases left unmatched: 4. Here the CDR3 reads CASSLAGTGPYEQYF. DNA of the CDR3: TGCGCCAGCAGCTTGGCCGGGACAGGCCCCTACGAGCAGTACTTC.

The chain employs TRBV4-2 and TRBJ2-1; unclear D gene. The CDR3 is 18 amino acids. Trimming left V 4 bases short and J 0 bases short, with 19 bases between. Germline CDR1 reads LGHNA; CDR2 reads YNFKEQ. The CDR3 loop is CASSLPNRVVSSYNEQFF. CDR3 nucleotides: TGTGCCAGCAGCCTCCCCAACCGGGTTGTAAGCTCCTACAATGAGCAGTTCTTC.

For the CDR3, the DNA is TGCGCCAGCAGACCAGACAGGGTCAGCTATGGCTACACCTTC. Its translation: CASRPDRVSYGYTF. J is TRBJ1-2 and V is TRBV5-1, with 7 positions matching TRBD1. The CDR3 covers 14 residues. V lost 5 bases to trimming and J lost 4 bases; unmatched junction nucleotides: 8. Germline CDR1 reads SGHRS; CDR2 reads YFSETQ.

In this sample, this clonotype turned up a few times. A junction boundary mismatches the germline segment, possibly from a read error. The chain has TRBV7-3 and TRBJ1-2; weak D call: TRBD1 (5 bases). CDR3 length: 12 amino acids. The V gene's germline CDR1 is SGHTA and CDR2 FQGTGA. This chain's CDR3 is CASSLTIGDLSF. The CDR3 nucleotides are TGTGCCAGCAGCTTAACGATCGGGGACCTTTCCTTC.

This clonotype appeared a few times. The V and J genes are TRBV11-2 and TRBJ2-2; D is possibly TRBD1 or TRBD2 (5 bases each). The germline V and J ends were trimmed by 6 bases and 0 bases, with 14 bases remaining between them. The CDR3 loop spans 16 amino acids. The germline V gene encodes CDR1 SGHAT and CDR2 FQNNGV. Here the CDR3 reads CASRLLGRSNTGELFF. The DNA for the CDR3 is TGTGCCAGCAGACTATTGGGACGGTCGAACACCGGGGAGCTGTTTTTT.

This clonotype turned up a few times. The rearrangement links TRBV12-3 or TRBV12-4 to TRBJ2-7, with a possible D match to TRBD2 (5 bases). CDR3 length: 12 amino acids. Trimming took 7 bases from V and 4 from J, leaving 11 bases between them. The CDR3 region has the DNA TGTGCCAGCACCGCCCCGGGATACGAGCAGTACTTC. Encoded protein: CASTAPGYEQYF.

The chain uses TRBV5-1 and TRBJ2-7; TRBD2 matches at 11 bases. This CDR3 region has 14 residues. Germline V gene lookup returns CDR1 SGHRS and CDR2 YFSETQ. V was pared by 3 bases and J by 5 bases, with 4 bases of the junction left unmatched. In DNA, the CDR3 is TGCGCCAGCAGCTCCCCGACTAGCGGGGACGAGCAGTACTTC. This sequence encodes CASSSPTSGDEQYF. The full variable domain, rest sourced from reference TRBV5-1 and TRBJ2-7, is KAGVTQTPRYLIKTRGQQVTLSCSPISGHRSVSWYQQTPGQGLQFLFEYFSETQRNKGNFPGRFSGRQFSNSRSEMNVSTLELGDSALYLCASSSPTSGDEQYFGPGTRLTVT.

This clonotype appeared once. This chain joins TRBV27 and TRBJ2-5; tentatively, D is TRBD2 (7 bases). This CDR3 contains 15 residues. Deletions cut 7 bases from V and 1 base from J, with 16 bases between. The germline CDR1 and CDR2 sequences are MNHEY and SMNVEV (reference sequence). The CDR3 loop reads CASKAQGLTQETQYF. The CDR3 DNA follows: TGTGCCAGCAAAGCACAGGGACTAACCCAAGAGACCCAGTACTTC.

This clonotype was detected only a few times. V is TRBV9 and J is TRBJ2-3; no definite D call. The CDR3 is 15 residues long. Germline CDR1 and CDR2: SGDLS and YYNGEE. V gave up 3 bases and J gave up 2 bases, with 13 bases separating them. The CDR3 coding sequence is TGTGCCAGCAGCGGCGAGCGACTGGACACAGATACGCAGTATTTT. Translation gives CASSGERLDTDTQYF.

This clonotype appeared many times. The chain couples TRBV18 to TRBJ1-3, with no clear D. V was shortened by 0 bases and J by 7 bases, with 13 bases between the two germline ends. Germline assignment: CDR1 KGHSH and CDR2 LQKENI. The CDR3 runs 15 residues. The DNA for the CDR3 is TGTGCCAGCTCACCACCGTCGGCGTCGAGGAACACCATATATTTT. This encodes CASSPPSASRNTIYF.

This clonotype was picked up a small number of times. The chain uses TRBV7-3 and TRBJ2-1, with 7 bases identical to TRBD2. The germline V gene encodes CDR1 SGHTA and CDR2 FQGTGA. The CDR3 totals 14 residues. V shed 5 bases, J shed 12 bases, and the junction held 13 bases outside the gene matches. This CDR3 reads CASSTFGDWGGQFF. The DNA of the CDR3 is TGTGCCAGCAGCACCTTCGGTGACTGGGGGGGGCAGTTCTTC.

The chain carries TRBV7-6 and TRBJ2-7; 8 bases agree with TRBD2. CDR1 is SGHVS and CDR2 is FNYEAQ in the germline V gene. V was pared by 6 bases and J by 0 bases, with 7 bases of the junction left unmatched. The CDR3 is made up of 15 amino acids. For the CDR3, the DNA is TGTGCCAGCAGTCCTTTACTAGCGGACTCCTACGAGCAGTACTTC. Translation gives CASSPLLADSYEQYF.

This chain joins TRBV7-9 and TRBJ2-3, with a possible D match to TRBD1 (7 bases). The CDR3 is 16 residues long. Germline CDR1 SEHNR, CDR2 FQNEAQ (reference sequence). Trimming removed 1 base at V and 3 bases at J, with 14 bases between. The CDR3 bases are TGTGCCAGCAGCTTAGTTCCGACAGGGAGGACAGATACGCAGTATTTT. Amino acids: CASSLVPTGRTDTQYF.

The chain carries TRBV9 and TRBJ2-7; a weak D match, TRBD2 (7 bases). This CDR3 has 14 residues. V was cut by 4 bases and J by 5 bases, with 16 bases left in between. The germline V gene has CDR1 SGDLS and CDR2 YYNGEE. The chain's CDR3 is CASSLYGGLDEQYF. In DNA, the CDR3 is TGTGCCAGCAGCCTGTACGGGGGGCTCGACGAGCAGTACTTC. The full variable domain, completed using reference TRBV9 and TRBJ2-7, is DSGVTQTPKHLITATGQRVTLRCSPRSGDLSVYWYQQSLDQGLQFLIQYYNGEERAKGNILERFSAQQFPDLHSELNLSSLELGDSALYFCASSLYGGLDEQYFGPGTRLTVT.

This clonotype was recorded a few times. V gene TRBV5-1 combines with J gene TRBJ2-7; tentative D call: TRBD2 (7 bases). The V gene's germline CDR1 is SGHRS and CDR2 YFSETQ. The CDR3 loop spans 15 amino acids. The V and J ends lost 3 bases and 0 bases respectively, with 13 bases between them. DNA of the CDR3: TGCGCCAGCAGCTGGGGGGGCGGCGTCTCCTACGAGCAGTACTTC. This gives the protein CASSWGGGVSYEQYF.

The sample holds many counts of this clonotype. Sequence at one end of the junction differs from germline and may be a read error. CDR3 residues: CASSLSGTYEQYF. The DNA for the CDR3 is TGTGCCAGCAGTTTATCCGGGACCTACGAGCAGTACTTC. V gene TRBV5-1 combines with J gene TRBJ2-7, with D perhaps TRBD2 (5 bases). Germline CDR1 and CDR2: SGHRS and YFSETQ. This CDR3 region has 13 residues.

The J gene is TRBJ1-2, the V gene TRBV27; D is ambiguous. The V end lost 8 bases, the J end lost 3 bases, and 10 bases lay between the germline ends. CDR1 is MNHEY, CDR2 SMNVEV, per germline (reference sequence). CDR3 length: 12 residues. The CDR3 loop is CASHGSDYGYTF. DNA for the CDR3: TGTGCCAGCCACGGTTCCGACTATGGCTACACCTTC.

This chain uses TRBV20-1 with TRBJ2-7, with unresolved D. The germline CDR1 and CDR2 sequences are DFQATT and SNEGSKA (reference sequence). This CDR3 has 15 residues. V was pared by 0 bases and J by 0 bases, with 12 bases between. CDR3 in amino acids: CSARDVGLSSYEQYF. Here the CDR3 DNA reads TGCAGTGCTAGAGATGTCGGCCTCAGCTCCTACGAGCAGTACTTC.

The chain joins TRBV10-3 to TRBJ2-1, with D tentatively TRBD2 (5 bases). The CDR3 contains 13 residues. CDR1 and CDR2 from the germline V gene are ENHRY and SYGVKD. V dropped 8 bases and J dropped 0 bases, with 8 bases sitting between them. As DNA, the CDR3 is TGTGCCATCGGAGAGGGCTCCTACAATGAGCAGTTCTTC. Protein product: CAIGEGSYNEQFF.

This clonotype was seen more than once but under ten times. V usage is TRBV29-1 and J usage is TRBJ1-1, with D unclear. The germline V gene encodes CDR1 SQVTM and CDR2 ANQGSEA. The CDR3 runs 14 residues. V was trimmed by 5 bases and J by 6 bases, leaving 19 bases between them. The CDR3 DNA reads TGCAGCGTTCTACTGGACCGTAGAGGGTCTGAAGCTTTCTTT. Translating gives CSVLLDRRGSEAFF.

The CDR3 protein is CASSKTRDRGLTKNIQYF. The DNA of the CDR3 is TGTGCCAGCAGCAAAACGCGGGACAGGGGGCTAACCAAAAACATTCAGTACTTC. The J gene is TRBJ2-4, the V gene TRBV21-1; the listed D gene, TRBD1, was not tested against the DNA. TRBV21-1 represents a pseudogene. This CDR3 is built from 18 residues.

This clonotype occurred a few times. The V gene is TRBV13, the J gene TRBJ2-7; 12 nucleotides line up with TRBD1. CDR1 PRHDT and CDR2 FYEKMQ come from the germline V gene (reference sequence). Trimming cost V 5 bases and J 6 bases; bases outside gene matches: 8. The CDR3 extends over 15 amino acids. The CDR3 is CASSITGTGGLEQYF. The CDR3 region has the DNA TGTGCCAGCAGCATTACCGGGACAGGGGGCCTCGAGCAGTACTTC.

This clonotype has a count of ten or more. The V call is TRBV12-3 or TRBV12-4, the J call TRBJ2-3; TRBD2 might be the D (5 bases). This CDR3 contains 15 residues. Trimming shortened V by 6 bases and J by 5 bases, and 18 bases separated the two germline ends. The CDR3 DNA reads TGTGCCAGCAGGGGCGCGGGCAGGCCTAAAGATACGCAGTATTTT. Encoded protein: CASRGAGRPKDTQYF.

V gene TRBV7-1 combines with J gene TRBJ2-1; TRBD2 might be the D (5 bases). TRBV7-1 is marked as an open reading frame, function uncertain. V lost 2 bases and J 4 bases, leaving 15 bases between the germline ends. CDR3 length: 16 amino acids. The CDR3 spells CASSSTPGYEYNEQFF. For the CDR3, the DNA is TGTGCCAGCAGCTCAACGCCGGGATACGAATACAATGAGCAGTTCTTC.

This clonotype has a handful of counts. In DNA, the CDR3 is TGTGCCAGCAGCCTAGCGGGAGGGCCAAGTGAGCAGTTCTTC. It is translated as CASSLAGGPSEQFF. The chain uses TRBV6-5 and TRBJ2-1; 12 bases align to TRBD2. The CDR3 contains 14 residues. CDR1 is MNHEY and CDR2 is SVGAGI in the germline V gene. Unmatched junction bases numbered 6, after V lost 6 bases and J lost 9 bases.

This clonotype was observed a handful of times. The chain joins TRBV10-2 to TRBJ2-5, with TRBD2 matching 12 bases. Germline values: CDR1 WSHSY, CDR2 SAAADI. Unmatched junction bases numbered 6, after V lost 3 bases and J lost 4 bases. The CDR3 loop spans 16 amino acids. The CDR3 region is CASSERLAGAGETQYF. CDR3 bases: TGCGCCAGCAGTGAACGACTAGCGGGGGCGGGAGAGACCCAGTACTTC.

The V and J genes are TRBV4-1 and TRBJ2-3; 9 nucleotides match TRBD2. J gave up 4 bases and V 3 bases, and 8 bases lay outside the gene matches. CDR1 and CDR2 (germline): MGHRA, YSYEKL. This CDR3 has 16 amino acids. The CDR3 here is CASSHPTSGVPDTQYF. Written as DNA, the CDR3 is TGCGCCAGCAGCCACCCGACTAGCGGTGTCCCAGATACGCAGTATTTT.

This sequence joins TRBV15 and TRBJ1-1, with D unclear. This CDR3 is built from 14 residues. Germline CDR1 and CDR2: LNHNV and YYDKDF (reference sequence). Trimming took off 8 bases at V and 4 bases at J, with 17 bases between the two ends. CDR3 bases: TGTGCCACCGCCCGGTACGGGGATGCCACTGAAGCTTTCTTT. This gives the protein CATARYGDATEAFF.